The 23 T cell receptor beta chains presented below share a single source sample, sequenced in a study of T cells after posttransplantation cyclophosphamide. Only in-frame clones appear in the TCRdb table, and some are missing; sequencing was by immunoSEQ multiplex PCR. This sample carries around 50,000 clones, roughly nine tenths of them seen once, and the ten largest clones take around 2.9%. Sequencing was done on a sample of PBMCs. The receptors stem from a woman aged 45-65 years in good health and a related stem cell transplant donor.

This clone was observed once. CDR3 loop: CASSNSRQGAMGNTEAFF. The CDR3 region has the DNA TGTGCCAGCAGCAATAGCCGACAGGGGGCAATGGGAAACACTGAAGCTTTCTTT. This chain links TRBV7-8 with TRBJ1-1, with 10 bases matching TRBD1. Germline CDR1 is SGHVS and CDR2 is FQNEAQ. The CDR3 sequence is 18 residues long. The V gene end was trimmed by 5 bases and the J gene end by 2 bases; junction bases not matched to a gene: 14.

This clone showed up just a few times. The rearrangement joins TRBV4-1 to TRBJ2-5, with 11 bases lining up with TRBD2. The V segment lost 1 base and the J segment 1 base; nucleotides outside the gene matches: 8. The germline gives CDR1 MGHRA, CDR2 YSYEKL. The CDR3 is made up of 18 amino acids. Here the CDR3 reads CASSQGLSSGGSQETQYF. CDR3 sequence (DNA): TGCGCCAGCAGCCAAGGGCTTTCTAGCGGGGGGAGCCAAGAGACCCAGTACTTC.

The rearrangement links TRBV2 to TRBJ2-3; the match to TRBD1 covers 7 bases. The CDR3 totals 14 residues. The ends lost 10 bases at V and 0 bases at J; junction bases unmatched: 7. Germline V CDR1 and CDR2: SNHLY, FYNNEI. This chain's CDR3 is CATKRGPSTDTQYF. DNA of the CDR3: TGTGCCACTAAGAGGGGGCCAAGCACAGATACGCAGTATTTT.

To note about this clone: The sample carries other DNA sequences with the same CDR3. The chain carries TRBV28 and TRBJ2-7, with 8 bases that match TRBD1. From germline, CDR1 is MDHEN and CDR2 SYDVKM. This CDR3 has 14 residues. V shed 6 bases and J 3 bases; nucleotides not matched to a gene: 7. CDR3 amino acids: CASRSGGAGYEQYF. Here the CDR3 DNA reads TGTGCCAGCAGATCAGGGGGCGCGGGCTACGAGCAGTACTTC.

J is TRBJ2-1 and V is TRBV11-2; 8 positions agree with TRBD2. CDR3 length: 14 amino acids. V lost 6 bases to trimming and J lost 9 bases; unmatched junction nucleotides: 10. Germline assignment: CDR1 SGHAT and CDR2 FQNNGV. CDR3: CASRPIEREIEQFF. DNA of the CDR3: TGTGCCAGCAGACCCATAGAGCGGGAGATTGAGCAGTTCTTC.

The chain couples TRBV7-9 to TRBJ2-3; the match to TRBD2 covers 13 bases. The V gene end was trimmed by 8 bases and the J gene end by 0 bases; junction bases not matched to a gene: 8. The germline CDR1 and CDR2 sequences are SEHNR and FQNEAQ (reference sequence). CDR3 size: 17 residues. This CDR3 reads CASRLRGLAGSTDTQYF. CDR3 nucleotides: TGTGCCAGCCGCCTACGGGGACTAGCGGGAAGCACAGATACGCAGTATTTT.

This chain uses TRBV20-1 with TRBJ2-7; tentatively, D is TRBD2 (6 bases). CDR1 is DFQATT, CDR2 SNEGSKA, per germline (reference sequence). The V end was cut by 6 bases, the J end by 5 bases, with 11 bases between. The CDR3 has 11 residues. This CDR3 is CSARTGDEQYF. Here the CDR3 DNA reads TGCAGTGCACGGACGGGAGACGAGCAGTACTTC.

The chain recombines TRBV5-6 with TRBJ1-3; 10 nucleotides agree with TRBD1. The V gene's germline CDR1 is SGHDT and CDR2 YYEEEE. V lost 0 bases and J lost 3; bases outside the gene matches: 6. This CDR3 contains 17 residues. The CDR3 sequence: CASSLERGTGVGNTIYF. The DNA for the CDR3 is TGTGCCAGCAGCTTGGAACGTGGGACAGGGGTTGGAAACACCATATATTTT.

This clone appeared a few times. The CDR3 here is CAIGPGTGVGANVLTF. Written as DNA, the CDR3 is TGTGCCATCGGTCCCGGGACAGGGGTCGGGGCCAACGTCCTGACTTTC. The V and J genes are TRBV10-3 and TRBJ2-6, with 10 bases aligning to TRBD1. The CDR3 has 16 amino acids. Germline-derived CDR1 and CDR2 are ENHRY and SYGVKD. J lost 4 bases, V lost 8 bases, and 8 bases had no gene match.

CDR3 coding DNA: TGTGCCAGCAGCTTAGTTAGGAACACTGAAGCTTTCTTT. It yields the protein CASSLVRNTEAFF. The chain employs TRBV5-6 and TRBJ1-1, with D unresolved. Germline V lookup: CDR1 SGHDT, CDR2 YYEEEE. CDR3 length: 13 amino acids. The V end was cut by 2 bases, the J end by 1 base, with 6 bases between.

The J gene is TRBJ2-1, the V gene TRBV15; D call uncertain. Trimming stripped 8 bases from V and 0 bases from J, with 14 bases between. The CDR3 extends over 15 amino acids. Germline assignment: CDR1 LNHNV and CDR2 YYDKDF (reference sequence). CDR3 coding DNA: TGTGCCACCCGGATGACGGGTAGCTCCTACAATGAGCAGTTCTTC. Residues: CATRMTGSSYNEQFF.

The V call is TRBV10-3, the J call TRBJ2-5, with no clear D. There are 13 residues in the CDR3. CDR1 and CDR2 from the germline V gene are ENHRY and SYGVKD. V lost 3 bases to trimming and J lost 1 base, with 6 bases between them. Here the CDR3 reads CAISDMSQETQYF. In nucleotides, the CDR3 is TGTGCCATCAGTGATATGAGCCAAGAGACCCAGTACTTC.

V gene TRBV2 combines with J gene TRBJ1-6; perhaps TRBD1 as D (5 bases). This CDR3 has 14 amino acids. Deletions cut 6 bases from V and 9 bases from J, with 15 bases between. From germline, CDR1 is SNHLY and CDR2 FYNNEI. The CDR3, as DNA: TGTGCCAGCAGCACCGGGGGTTTGGGTTCACCCCTCCACTTT. It yields the protein CASSTGGLGSPLHF.

The chain combines TRBV7-6 with TRBJ2-1; a weak D match, TRBD1 (6 bases). Germline assignment: CDR1 SGHVS and CDR2 FNYEAQ. V lost 5 bases and J lost 4, with 15 bases in between. There are 15 residues in the CDR3. The CDR3 region is CASSPRDTGYNEQFF. DNA of the CDR3: TGTGCCAGCAGCCCCCGAGATACAGGGTACAATGAGCAGTTCTTC.

This chain joins TRBV7-9 and TRBJ1-2; D gene ambiguous. CDR1 and CDR2 from the germline V gene are SEHNR and FQNEAQ (reference sequence). V was cut by 5 bases and J by 4 bases, with 14 bases left in between. The CDR3 contains 14 residues. CDR3 residues: CASSDPGRTYGYTF. DNA for the CDR3: TGTGCCAGCAGCGACCCGGGTCGAACCTATGGCTACACCTTC.

The chain couples TRBV19 to TRBJ1-5, with D possibly TRBD1 on 5 matching bases. Germline assignment: CDR1 LNHDA and CDR2 SQIVND (reference sequence). Trimming took off 7 bases at V and 1 base at J, with 17 bases between the two ends. CDR3 length equals 16 residues. CDR3 sequence reads: CASTTVGGRSNQPQHF. DNA of the CDR3: TGTGCCAGTACCACAGTGGGGGGTCGGAGCAATCAGCCCCAGCATTTT.

The CDR3 spells CASSEIQNTEAFF. DNA for the CDR3: TGTGCCAGCAGTGAAATCCAGAACACTGAAGCTTTCTTT. V usage is TRBV6-1 and J usage is TRBJ1-1; no firm D call. Per the germline V gene, CDR1 is MNHNS and CDR2 is SASEGT. The CDR3 loop spans 13 amino acids. Trimming took off 2 bases at V and 1 base at J, with 5 bases between the two ends.

The V gene is TRBV6-6, the J gene TRBJ2-1, with TRBD2 matching 11 bases. The V segment lost 5 bases and the J segment 2 bases; nucleotides outside the gene matches: 5. The V gene's germline CDR1 is MNHNY and CDR2 SVGAGI (reference sequence). This CDR3 contains 16 residues. CDR3 loop: CASSVSSGGTYNEQFF. In nucleotides, the CDR3 is TGTGCCAGCAGTGTCTCTAGCGGGGGGACCTACAATGAGCAGTTCTTC.

The chain carries TRBV2 and TRBJ2-2; perhaps TRBD1 as D (6 bases). V dropped 9 bases and J dropped 7 bases, with 12 bases sitting between them. CDR3 length equals 12 residues. Germline-derived CDR1 and CDR2 are SNHLY and FYNNEI. The CDR3 sequence: CARRGTSGELFF. As DNA, the CDR3 is TGTGCCAGAAGGGGGACGAGCGGGGAGCTGTTTTTT.

V and J are TRBV6-4 and TRBJ1-1, with 7 bases aligning to TRBD1. With V trimmed by 6 bases and J by 5 bases, 3 bases remained unmatched. The CDR3 spans 12 residues. Germline CDR1 reads MRHNA; CDR2 reads SNTAGT. CDR3 region: CASSPGGTEAFF. The CDR3 bases are TGTGCCAGCAGCCCAGGGGGTACTGAAGCTTTCTTT.

The chain is built from TRBV5-1 and TRBJ2-5; possible D gene TRBD1, 6 bases. The length of the CDR3 is 14 residues. Trimming cost V 0 bases and J 5 bases, with 11 bases left between them. Germline V gene sequence: CDR1 SGHRS, CDR2 YFSETQ. The CDR3 DNA is TGCGCCAGCAGCTTGGTTGGGGGCATGGAGACCCAGTACTTC. This sequence encodes CASSLVGGMETQYF.

The J gene is TRBJ1-2, the V gene TRBV29-1; D unclear. Trimming shortened V by 4 bases and J by 4 bases, and 19 bases separated the two germline ends. In germline, CDR1 is SQVTM, CDR2 ANQGSEA. This CDR3 region has 15 residues. This chain's CDR3 is CSVVQGGFPSYGYTF. The CDR3 coding sequence is TGCAGCGTTGTCCAAGGCGGTTTTCCCTCCTATGGCTACACCTTC.

The V call is TRBV7-8, the J call TRBJ2-3; TRBD2 agrees at 10 bases. There are 21 residues in the CDR3. V dropped 4 bases and J dropped 1; count of bases not matched to a gene: 20. Per germline, CDR1 SGHVS and CDR2 FQNEAQ. The CDR3 bases are TGTGCCAGCAGCTCGCGAATCCCGCTAAACACCGGGACTAGCGGCACAGATACGCAGTATTTT. Translated, it gives CASSSRIPLNTGTSGTDTQYF.